The 26 T cell receptor beta chains below come from one sample, sequenced in a study of cytomegalovirus exposure and HLA in healthy donors. A multiplex PCR was run with 60 Vbeta primers and 13 Jbeta primers. The data were produced by immunoSEQ multiplex PCR, yet TCRdb's version contains in-frame clones alone and is incomplete. The sample includes roughly 100,000 clones, approximately 84% seen only once; the top ten take roughly 5.7%. Input material: PBMCs. The receptors here all came from a male donor in good health and CMV-seronegative.

The chain links TRBV10-1 to TRBJ2-2; TRBD1 is a possible D gene (6 bases). The ends were cut back, 3 bases at V and 4 bases at J, with 12 bases in the middle. The CDR3 extends over 15 amino acids. Germline V gene lookup returns CDR1 WNHNN and CDR2 SYGVQD (reference sequence). The CDR3 is CASSDSQGFTGELFF. The CDR3 nucleotides read TGCGCCAGCAGTGACTCGCAGGGGTTCACCGGGGAGCTGTTTTTT.

This clone was seen once. This chain links TRBV18 with TRBJ1-4; 7 bases line up with TRBD1. CDR1 is KGHSH and CDR2 is LQKENI in the germline V gene. J was trimmed by 0 bases and V by 5 bases; bases with no gene match: 9. This CDR3 is 17 amino acids long. CDR3 bases: TGTGCCAGCTCATCGGGACAGAGCCTTGCAACTAATGAAAAACTGTTTTTT. Translated, it gives CASSSGQSLATNEKLFF.

V and J are TRBV19 and TRBJ2-4, with 7 positions matching TRBD1. With V trimmed by 5 bases and J by 0 bases, 7 bases remained unmatched. The CDR3 has 16 residues. In germline, CDR1 is LNHDA, CDR2 SQIVND (reference sequence). This CDR3 reads CASSPRTGLAKNIQYF. Here the CDR3 DNA reads TGTGCCAGTAGTCCTCGGACAGGACTAGCCAAAAACATTCAGTACTTC.

The genes are TRBV30 and TRBJ1-4, with a tentative D call TRBD1 (5 bases). V was trimmed by 4 bases and J by 7 bases, leaving 16 bases between them. This CDR3 has 14 amino acids. Per germline, CDR1 GTSNPN and CDR2 SVGIG (reference sequence). This chain's CDR3 is CAWNSRAWGEKLFF. The CDR3 DNA reads as TGTGCCTGGAATAGCAGGGCATGGGGTGAAAAACTGTTTTTT.

V usage is TRBV2 and J usage is TRBJ2-3; 9 nucleotides align to TRBD1. The CDR3 totals 19 residues. The germline V gene has CDR1 SNHLY and CDR2 FYNNEI. After removal of 2 bases from V and 0 bases from J, the junction contained 12 bases not matched to a gene. The CDR3 protein is CASSELGQGTSSSTDTQYF. DNA for the CDR3: TGTGCCAGCAGTGAATTGGGACAGGGAACCTCATCAAGCACAGATACGCAGTATTTT.

The rearrangement links TRBV6-1 to TRBJ1-1, with TRBD1 matching over 9 bases. This CDR3 has 15 amino acids. Germline CDR1 reads MNHNS; CDR2 reads SASEGT. V shed 7 bases and J 1 base; nucleotides not matched to a gene: 7. CDR3 in DNA: TGTGCCAGCACGACAGGGGGAGGCGGGAACACTGAAGCTTTCTTT. The encoded protein is CASTTGGGGNTEAFF.

V usage is TRBV18 and J usage is TRBJ2-5; 11 bases align to TRBD2. With 3 bases clipped from V and 5 bases from J, the junction kept 8 bases outside the gene matches. This CDR3 is built from 16 residues. Germline V lookup: CDR1 KGHSH, CDR2 LQKENI. The CDR3 region has the DNA TGTGCCAGCTCACCTAGCGGGAGGGCGGCGTCGGAGACCCAGTACTTC. Translated, it gives CASSPSGRAASETQYF.

The V and J genes are TRBV29-1 and TRBJ2-7; 9 positions agree with TRBD1. The ends lost 6 bases at V and 4 bases at J; junction bases unmatched: 13. The CDR3 totals 15 residues. Germline CDR1 reads SQVTM; CDR2 reads ANQGSEA. DNA for the CDR3: TGCAGCGTGACCCCTATACAGGGGGCGAGATACGAGCAGTACTTC. This encodes CSVTPIQGARYEQYF.

A few counts support this clone. The gene calls are TRBV14 and TRBJ2-1, with TRBD2 matching over 7 bases. Trimming took 1 base from V and 6 from J; bases not matched to a gene: 6. This CDR3 has 15 amino acids. The germline CDR1 and CDR2 sequences are SGHDN and FVKESK. CDR3 sequence: CASSQGEGRRNEQFF. The CDR3 DNA sequence: TGTGCCAGCAGCCAAGGGGAGGGCCGCCGCAATGAGCAGTTCTTC.

V is TRBV19 and J is TRBJ2-3; D unclear. Trimming removed 6 bases from V and 1 base from J, with 8 bases in between. CDR3 length equals 13 residues. Germline V lookup: CDR1 LNHDA, CDR2 SQIVND (reference sequence). CDR3 in amino acids: CASSPRGTDTQYF. The CDR3 region has the DNA TGTGCCAGTAGCCCCCGGGGCACAGATACGCAGTATTTT.

The chain combines TRBV11-2 with TRBJ2-7; TRBD1 matches at 7 bases. The V gene's germline CDR1 is SGHAT and CDR2 FQNNGV. The CDR3 is 15 amino acids. Trimming cost V 3 bases and J 0 bases; bases outside gene matches: 5. In nucleotides, the CDR3 is TGTGCCAGCAGCTTTCTTCGGGACAGCTCCTACGAGCAGTACTTC. Translating gives CASSFLRDSSYEQYF.

The rearrangement joins TRBV9 to TRBJ2-1; 11 nucleotides align to TRBD2. V shed 0 bases and J 8 bases; nucleotides not matched to a gene: 13. This CDR3 comprises 18 residues. The germline V gene has CDR1 SGDLS and CDR2 YYNGEE. The CDR3 bases are TGTGCCAGCAGCGTAGCTCCGACTAGCGGGACGGGTCGGGATGAGCAGTTCTTC. Residues: CASSVAPTSGTGRDEQFF.

The rearrangement joins TRBV2 to TRBJ1-2; 10 bases agree with TRBD1. Trimming removed 9 bases from V and 6 bases from J; junction bases left unmatched: 10. This CDR3 comprises 14 residues. Germline V gene lookup returns CDR1 SNHLY and CDR2 FYNNEI. The CDR3 DNA is TGTGCCAGTAGGGGGACAGGGGAGATGGATGGCTACACCTTC. Its translation is CASRGTGEMDGYTF.

This chain uses TRBV28 with TRBJ1-2; TRBD1 matches at 8 bases. Trimming took 5 bases from V and 6 from J; bases not matched to a gene: 8. From germline, CDR1 is MDHEN and CDR2 SYDVKM. The CDR3 totals 14 residues. The CDR3 DNA reads TGTGCCAGCAGTCCTCGGACAGGGTGGGATGGCTACACCTTC. This gives the protein CASSPRTGWDGYTF.

The chain combines TRBV14 with TRBJ2-4; 11 bases are a match to TRBD2. The V gene end was trimmed by 0 bases and the J gene end by 8 bases; junction bases not matched to a gene: 3. The CDR3 consists of 15 residues. CDR1 and CDR2 (germline): SGHDN, FVKESK. The CDR3 reads CASSQDRSGRDIQYF. CDR3 bases: TGTGCCAGCAGCCAAGATCGTAGCGGGAGGGACATTCAGTACTTC.

V is TRBV28 and J is TRBJ1-4; 8 nucleotides align to TRBD1. The junction had 9 bases not matched to a gene; V was cut back by 5 bases and J by 7 bases. This CDR3 spans 15 amino acids. CDR1 and CDR2 (germline): MDHEN, SYDVKM. CDR3 DNA sequence: TGTGCCAGCAGTGGACAGGGCCACAGAGGTGAAAAACTGTTTTTT. It is translated as CASSGQGHRGEKLFF.

This clone was recorded once. J is TRBJ2-5 and V is TRBV7-9; 7 bases agree with TRBD2. With the DNA end fitting TRBJ2-7 better, the J assignment may be wrong. In germline, CDR1 is SEHNR, CDR2 FQNEAQ (reference sequence). The CDR3 contains 16 residues. Here the CDR3 DNA reads TGTGCCAGCAGCTTAATACTTACGGGAGGAACCTACGAGCAGTACTTC. Its protein product is CASSLILTGGTYEQYF.

This clone was seen once. In nucleotides, the CDR3 is TGTGCCAGCAGCTTGGATACCGCGTCCGGGGAGCTGTTTTTT. It is translated as CASSLDTASGELFF. The rearrangement links TRBV5-4 to TRBJ2-2; D uncertain. Trimming stripped 0 bases from V and 6 bases from J, with 9 bases between. Germline assignment: CDR1 SGHNT and CDR2 YYREEE (reference sequence). The CDR3 is 14 amino acids. The full variable domain, its missing parts supplied by reference TRBV5-4 and TRBJ2-2, is ETGVTQSPTHLIKTRGQQVTLRCSSQSGHNTVSWYQQALGQGPQFIFQYYREEENGRGNFPPRFSGLQFPNYSSELNVNALELDDSALYLCASSLDTASGELFFGEGSRLTVL.

V is TRBV7-2 and J is TRBJ2-1; 11 nucleotides align to TRBD2. CDR1 is SGHTA and CDR2 is FQGNSA in the germline V gene. CDR3 size: 15 residues. V was clipped by 5 bases and J by 3 bases; unmatched bases: 3. In nucleotides, the CDR3 is TGTGCCAGCAGCCCTCTAGCGGGAGGCTACAATGAGCAGTTCTTC. It is translated as CASSPLAGGYNEQFF.

Notes on this clone: The same CDR3 can be traced to other DNA sequences in this sample. The CDR3 nucleotides are TGCGCCAGCAGCTTAGCGGGAGGCACAGATACGCAGTATTTT. Amino acids: CASSLAGGTDTQYF. The chain is built from TRBV5-1 and TRBJ2-3; 8 bases agree with TRBD2. J lost 1 base, V lost 2 bases, and 0 bases had no gene match. Germline CDR1 and CDR2: SGHRS and YFSETQ. The CDR3 has 14 residues.

J is TRBJ1-4 and V is TRBV27, with D unresolved. This CDR3 comprises 14 residues. V lost 4 bases and J 8 bases, leaving 14 bases between the germline ends. CDR1 is MNHEY, CDR2 SMNVEV, per germline (reference sequence). Written as DNA, the CDR3 is TGTGCCAGCAGTTCCCTCCCGATTGGCGAAAAACTGTTTTTT. It is translated as CASSSLPIGEKLFF.

J is TRBJ1-4 and V is TRBV5-1; 7 bases map to TRBD1. Germline CDR1 is SGHRS and CDR2 is YFSETQ. The CDR3 has 15 amino acids. Trimming cost V 4 bases and J 0 bases; bases outside gene matches: 3. The CDR3 sequence is CASSGGTATNEKLFF. CDR3 in DNA: TGCGCCAGCAGCGGAGGGACAGCAACTAATGAAAAACTGTTTTTT.

This chain uses TRBV27 with TRBJ1-4; D gene unclear. V lost 8 bases and J lost 6, with 10 bases in between. Per the germline V gene, CDR1 is MNHEY and CDR2 is SMNVEV (reference sequence). CDR3 length: 12 residues. CDR3 sequence: CASGSAYEKLFF. Written as DNA, the CDR3 is TGTGCCAGCGGTAGTGCATATGAAAAACTGTTTTTT.

The CDR3 loop reads CASSLFDRGLYHEQYF. In DNA form, the CDR3 reads TGCGCCAGCAGCTTGTTCGACAGGGGGCTTTACCACGAGCAGTACTTC. The chain uses TRBV5-1 and TRBJ2-7; TRBD1 agrees at 10 bases. The germline gives CDR1 SGHRS, CDR2 YFSETQ. The V gene end was trimmed by 1 base and the J gene end by 5 bases; junction bases not matched to a gene: 9. There are 16 residues in the CDR3. The full variable domain, completed using reference TRBV5-1 and TRBJ2-7, is KAGVTQTPRYLIKTRGQQVTLSCSPISGHRSVSWYQQTPGQGLQFLFEYFSETQRNKGNFPGRFSGRQFSNSRSEMNVSTLELGDSALYLCASSLFDRGLYHEQYFGPGTRLTVT.

There are a few counts of this clone. V usage is TRBV18 and J usage is TRBJ2-2; TRBD1 is a possible D gene (5 bases). Germline V gene data show CDR1 as KGHSH and CDR2 as LQKENI. The V gene lost 1 base and the J gene lost 2 bases, with 11 bases spanning the gap. CDR3 length equals 16 residues. The DNA for the CDR3 is TGTGCCAGCTCACCACTCAGCAGGGCAAACACCGGGGAGCTGTTTTTT. Amino acids: CASSPLSRANTGELFF.

In this sample, this clone turned up a few times. This chain uses TRBV4-3 with TRBJ2-6; D not resolved. Trimming cost V 0 bases and J 4 bases, with 7 bases left between them. The CDR3 contains 15 residues. Germline lookup yields CDR1 LGHNA and CDR2 YSLEER. CDR3 DNA sequence: TGCGCCAGCAGCCAAGATCGTTCCGGGGCCAACGTCCTGACTTTC. It translates to CASSQDRSGANVLTF.